One sample yielded the 18 T cell receptor beta chains listed below, sequenced in a study of blood T cell repertoires in COVID-19. Profiled with immunoSEQ multiplex PCR; TCRdb holds only in-frame clones, not every one. The table records around 200,000 clones, roughly 80% of them present only once. Sample: peripheral blood. Source of these receptors: a human donor in a cohort sampled during active COVID-19.

The chain recombines TRBV11-3 with TRBJ1-2, with TRBD1 identical over 7 bases. V lost 4 bases and J lost 6; bases outside the gene matches: 5. The CDR3 extends over 13 amino acids. Germline CDR1 reads SGHNT; CDR2 reads YENEEA. The CDR3 bases are TGTGCCAGCAGCTCCGGGACAGAAAATGGCTACACCTTC. Its translation: CASSSGTENGYTF.

This clone was picked up one time. The rearrangement uses TRBV27 and TRBJ2-1; 7 bases fit TRBD1. Germline V CDR1 and CDR2: MNHEY, SMNVEV (reference sequence). Trimming cost V 8 bases and J 9 bases; bases outside gene matches: 13. The length of the CDR3 is 14 residues. CDR3 in amino acids: CASGTAAYRGEQFF. DNA of the CDR3: TGTGCCAGCGGGACGGCAGCTTACAGGGGTGAGCAGTTCTTC.

The chain recombines TRBV19 with TRBJ1-1; D possibly corresponds to TRBD1 (5 bases). The V end lost 1 base, the J end lost 4 bases, and 10 bases lay between the germline ends. The CDR3 spans 14 residues. Germline-derived CDR1 and CDR2 are LNHDA and SQIVND (reference sequence). CDR3 sequence: CASSIGQRGTEAFF. The CDR3 nucleotides read TGTGCCAGTAGTATAGGACAGAGAGGCACTGAAGCTTTCTTT.

This chain uses TRBV6-6 with TRBJ1-1, with TRBD1 as a possible D gene (5 bases). The germline gives CDR1 MNHNY, CDR2 SVGAGI (reference sequence). V shed 2 bases and J shed 0 bases, with 7 bases lying between them. The CDR3 is 14 amino acids. CDR3 in DNA: TGTGCCAGCAGTTACGCAGGGTTGAACACTGAAGCTTTCTTT. Protein: CASSYAGLNTEAFF.

V is TRBV11-3 and J is TRBJ2-1; TRBD2 matches at 7 bases. Trimming cost V 5 bases and J 4 bases; bases outside gene matches: 8. The CDR3 totals 15 residues. CDR1 and CDR2 (germline): SGHNT, YENEEA. This CDR3 is CASSKGGSAYNEQFF. CDR3 DNA sequence: TGTGCCAGCAGCAAGGGCGGGAGTGCATACAATGAGCAGTTCTTC.

V is TRBV27 and J is TRBJ2-7; D might be TRBD2 (6 bases). V was cut by 7 bases and J by 4 bases, with 8 bases left in between. Germline V gives CDR1 MNHEY, CDR2 SMNVEV (reference sequence). The CDR3 totals 11 residues. CDR3 in DNA: TGTGCCAGCAAGGGGAGGTACGAGCAGTACTTC. Amino acids: CASKGRYEQYF.

This clone was observed once. In DNA, the CDR3 is TGCGCCAGCAGCTTGGGACTGACCCTTAATTCACCCCTCCACTTT. This translates into CASSLGLTLNSPLHF. This chain uses TRBV5-1 with TRBJ1-6, with D unresolved. In germline, CDR1 is SGHRS, CDR2 YFSETQ. This CDR3 spans 15 amino acids. V was clipped by 0 bases and J by 6 bases, with 10 bases between them.

The chain recombines TRBV7-2 with TRBJ2-2; 7 bases are shared with TRBD2. V lost 1 base to trimming and J lost 2 bases; unmatched junction nucleotides: 4. The CDR3 loop spans 16 amino acids. Germline assignment: CDR1 SGHTA and CDR2 FQGNSA. The CDR3, as DNA: TGTGCCAGCAGCTTAGACCTAGCGGCAAACACCGGGGAGCTGTTTTTT. This encodes CASSLDLAANTGELFF.

This clone was observed a few times. This chain links TRBV6-5 with TRBJ1-2; D perhaps matches TRBD1 (6 bases). The germline V gene encodes CDR1 MNHEY and CDR2 SVGAGI. The CDR3 is 14 residues long. The germline V and J ends were trimmed by 6 bases and 0 bases, with 11 bases remaining between them. The CDR3 loop reads CASRSRGANYGYTF. As DNA, the CDR3 is TGTGCCAGCAGATCCAGGGGAGCTAACTATGGCTACACCTTC.

CDR3 sequence (DNA): TGTGCCACAGGGGGGCAAGGTGGGGCTAGGGAAAAACTGTTTTTT. It is translated as CATGGQGGAREKLFF. The V gene is TRBV28, the J gene TRBJ1-4; 7 bases map to TRBD1. J lost 8 bases, V lost 10 bases, and 16 bases had no gene match. CDR3 length: 15 amino acids. CDR1 and CDR2 from the germline V gene are MDHEN and SYDVKM.

J is TRBJ2-1 and V is TRBV9, with 10 bases matching TRBD2. The CDR3 is made up of 16 amino acids. The germline CDR1 and CDR2 sequences are SGDLS and YYNGEE. The J segment lost 0 bases and the V segment lost 1 base, leaving 1 base of the junction unmatched. The CDR3 region has the DNA TGTGCCAGCAGCGTAACTAGCGGGGTCTCCTACAATGAGCAGTTCTTC. Translating gives CASSVTSGVSYNEQFF.

The rearrangement uses TRBV19 and TRBJ2-1; a weak D match, TRBD1 (5 bases). The CDR3 extends over 18 amino acids. Deletions cut 7 bases from V and 1 base from J, with 23 bases between. From germline, CDR1 is LNHDA and CDR2 SQIVND (reference sequence). The CDR3 region has the DNA TGTGCCAGTACCAAACCTCTCGGCCCAGGGTGGTCCTACAATGAGCAGTTCTTC. Translated: CASTKPLGPGWSYNEQFF.

The V call is TRBV21-1, the J call TRBJ1-6; TRBD1 was called by the table and not checked on the DNA. TRBV21-1 is described as a pseudogene. This CDR3 is 18 amino acids long. Written as DNA, the CDR3 is TGTGCCAGCAGCCCCCCAACAATGGGCCAAGTTTATAATTCACCCCTCCACTTT. Translation: CASSPPTMGQVYNSPLHF.

This rearrangement joins TRBV30 to TRBJ2-3; the match to TRBD1 covers 9 bases. V was clipped by 2 bases and J by 4 bases; unmatched bases: 7. Germline-derived CDR1 and CDR2 are GTSNPN and SVGIG (reference sequence). The CDR3 has 15 amino acids. For the CDR3, the DNA is TGTGCCTGGAGTCCCAACAGGGGGCGAGCAGATACGCAGTATTTT. Encoded protein: CAWSPNRGRADTQYF.

This clone has only a few counts. The chain links TRBV30 to TRBJ1-1; a possible D gene is TRBD1 (5 bases). The V gene lost 0 bases and the J gene lost 4 bases, with 12 bases spanning the gap. CDR1 is GTSNPN and CDR2 is SVGIG in the germline V gene (reference sequence). This CDR3 contains 14 residues. The CDR3 nucleotides read TGTGCCTGGAGTGTGGAGGGGAGCAGCACTGAAGCTTTCTTT. The encoded protein is CAWSVEGSSTEAFF.

The chain couples TRBV5-1 to TRBJ2-7, with 8 bases lining up with TRBD1. V lost 2 bases and J lost 6; bases outside the gene matches: 1. Germline CDR1 is SGHRS and CDR2 is YFSETQ. The CDR3 spans 12 residues. This CDR3 reads CASSFTGGEQYF. The CDR3 nucleotides read TGCGCCAGCAGCTTCACAGGGGGCGAGCAGTACTTC.

V and J are TRBV28 and TRBJ1-6; TRBD1 agrees at 10 bases. Trimming took 6 bases from V and 8 from J; bases not matched to a gene: 7. The CDR3 runs to 15 residues. Per the germline V gene, CDR1 is MDHEN and CDR2 is SYDVKM. The CDR3 reads CASSYPGQGYSPLHF. CDR3 bases: TGTGCCAGCAGCTATCCGGGACAGGGGTATTCACCCCTCCACTTT.

This clone appeared once. The genes are TRBV19 and TRBJ2-3, with a weak D call TRBD1 (5 bases). The ends were cut back, 5 bases at V and 1 base at J, with 13 bases in the middle. The germline V gene encodes CDR1 LNHDA and CDR2 SQIVND (reference sequence). The CDR3 has 15 amino acids. This CDR3 reads CASSLHDSRTDTQYF. The CDR3 DNA reads as TGTGCCAGTAGTCTACACGACAGCCGCACAGATACGCAGTATTTT.